The following is a T cell receptor beta chain sequence with its context. Original analysis: Reference gene primer amplification yielded estimated nucleated cell counts. Profiling relied on immunoSEQ multiplex PCR, and the TCRdb table lists in-frame clones only, not all of them. V and J calls and clone size are as listed in that table; D and trimming were resolved from the DNA. The profile shows roughly 350,000 clones, less than 85% of them singletons. These data are taken from a study of blood T cell repertoires in COVID-19. Turning to the study itself: Samples taken during acute and convalescent COVID-19 were collected in the United States, Italy and Spain. In each case, the material was cDNA or gDNA derived from T cells, B-cell-depleted T cells, or PBMCs.

Between the trimmed V and J ends, which lost 6 bases and 6 bases, there was a span of 14 bases. Germline CDR1 and CDR2: MNHEY and SVGAGI. The CDR3 is made up of 13 amino acids. The clonotype was recovered from a woman between 18 and 29 years old with acute or convalescent COVID-19. This rearrangement joins TRBV6-5 to TRBJ1-1; D is uncertain. The sequencing sample was made of peripheral blood. The CDR3 sequence is CASSSVLLPEAFF. In DNA, the CDR3 is TGTGCCAGCAGCTCCGTCTTACTCCCTGAAGCTTTCTTT.